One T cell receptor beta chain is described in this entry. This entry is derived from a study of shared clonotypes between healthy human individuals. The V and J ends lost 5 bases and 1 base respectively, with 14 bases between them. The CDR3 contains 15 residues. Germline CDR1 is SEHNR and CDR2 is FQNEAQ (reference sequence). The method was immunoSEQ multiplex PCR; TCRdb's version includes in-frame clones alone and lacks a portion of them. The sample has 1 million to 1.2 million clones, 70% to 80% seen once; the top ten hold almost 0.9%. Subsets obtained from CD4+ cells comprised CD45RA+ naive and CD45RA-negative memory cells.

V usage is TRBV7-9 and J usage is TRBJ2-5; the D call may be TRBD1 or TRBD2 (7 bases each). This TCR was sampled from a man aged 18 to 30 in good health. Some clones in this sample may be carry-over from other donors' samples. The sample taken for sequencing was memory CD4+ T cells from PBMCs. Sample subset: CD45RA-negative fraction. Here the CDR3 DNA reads TGTGCCAGCAGCCAGGGGGGGGTAGGCCAAGAGACCCAGTACTTC. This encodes CASSQGGVGQETQYF.